This record concerns one T cell receptor (beta chain) sequence. The antigen is undetermined. The sequenced template was cDNA made from the entire isolated RNA. Produced via immunoSEQ multiplex PCR; TCRdb's table is partial and in-frame only. The sample shows under 850,000 clones, around 15% of them seen only once. The germline V gene has CDR1 MDHEN and CDR2 SYDVKM. V was clipped by 5 bases and J by 3 bases; unmatched bases: 8. The CDR3 totals 15 residues. This sample was included in a study of beta chain features in type 1 diabetes. The study, taken as a whole, reports: Significant though moderate, a shortening of TCRB CDR3s appeared in all four CD4+ subsets of Type 1 diabetes patients.

The sequence derives from a man between 18 and 29 years old with type 1 diabetes. Material for sequencing was naive CD4+ T cells from blood. The gene calls are TRBV28 and TRBJ2-5; TRBD1 matches at 8 bases. The CDR3 region is CASSGTGTGEETQYF. CDR3 DNA: TGTGCCAGCAGTGGGACCGGGACAGGCGAAGAGACCCAGTACTTC.